Described below is a single T cell receptor beta chain sequence and its context. Its antigen is unknown. Sequence at one end of the junction differs from germline and may be a read error. This sample was included in a study of cytomegalovirus exposure and HLA in healthy donors. Study outcomes and limitations: According to a later analysis, donors in an Asian-associated ancestry cluster reportedly had fewer N-insertions than the roughly 660-donor mean. Some public TCRs appeared in many individuals, while most sequences were rare.

With 60 Vbeta and 13 Jbeta primers, the PCR was carried out. Methods used by the authors: The count from a later analysis was tens of millions of unique TCR beta chains, about 10 million of them shared. Assay used: immunoSEQ multiplex PCR; TCRdb lists only in-frame clones, some missing. V and J calls and clone size come straight from that table; D and trimming were deduced from the DNA. The sample has 150,000 to 200,000 clones, roughly 80% seen once. Germline V CDR1 and CDR2: SEHNR, FQNEAQ (reference sequence). This CDR3 has 12 amino acids. The sample taken for sequencing was PBMCs. The origin of this receptor is a man aged 45-65 years in good health and CMV-seronegative. The V call is TRBV7-9, the J call TRBJ2-5; D is unclear. The CDR3 sequence is CSSSPQVGTQYF. The CDR3 DNA follows: TGTTCCAGCAGCCCCCAGGTCGGGACCCAGTACTTC.